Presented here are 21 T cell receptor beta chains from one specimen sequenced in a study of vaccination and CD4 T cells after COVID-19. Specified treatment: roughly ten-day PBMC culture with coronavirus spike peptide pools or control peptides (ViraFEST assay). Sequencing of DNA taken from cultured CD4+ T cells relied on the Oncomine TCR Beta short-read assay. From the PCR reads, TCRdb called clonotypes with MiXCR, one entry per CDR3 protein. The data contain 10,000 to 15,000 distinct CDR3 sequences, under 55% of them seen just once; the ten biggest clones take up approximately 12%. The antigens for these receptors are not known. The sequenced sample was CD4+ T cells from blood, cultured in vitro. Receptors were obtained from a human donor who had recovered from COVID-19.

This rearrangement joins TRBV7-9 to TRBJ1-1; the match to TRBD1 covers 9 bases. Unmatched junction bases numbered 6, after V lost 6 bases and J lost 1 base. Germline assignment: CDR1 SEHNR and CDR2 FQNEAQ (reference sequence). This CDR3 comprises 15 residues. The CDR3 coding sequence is TGTGCCAGCAGACAAAACAGGGGGCGGAACACTGAAGCTTTCTTT. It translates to CASRQNRGRNTEAFF.

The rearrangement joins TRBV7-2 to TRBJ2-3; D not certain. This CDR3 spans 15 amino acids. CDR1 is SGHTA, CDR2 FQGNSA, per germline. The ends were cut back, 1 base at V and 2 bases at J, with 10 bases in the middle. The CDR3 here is CASSLEGKSTDTQYF. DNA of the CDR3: TGTGCCAGCAGCTTAGAGGGCAAATCCACAGATACGCAGTATTTT. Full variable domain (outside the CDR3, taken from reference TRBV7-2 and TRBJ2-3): GAGVSQSPSNKVTEKGKDVELRCDPISGHTALYWYRQSLGQGLEFLIYFQGNSAPDKSGLPSDRFSAERTGGSVSTLTIQRTQQEDSAVYLCASSLEGKSTDTQYFGPGTRLTVL.

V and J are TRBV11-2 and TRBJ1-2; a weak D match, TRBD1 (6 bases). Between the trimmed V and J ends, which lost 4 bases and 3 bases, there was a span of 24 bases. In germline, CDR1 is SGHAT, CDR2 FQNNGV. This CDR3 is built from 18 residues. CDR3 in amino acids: CASSSIKRAQGSYYGYTF. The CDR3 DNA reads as TGTGCCAGCAGCTCCATAAAAAGGGCACAGGGATCCTACTATGGCTACACCTTC.

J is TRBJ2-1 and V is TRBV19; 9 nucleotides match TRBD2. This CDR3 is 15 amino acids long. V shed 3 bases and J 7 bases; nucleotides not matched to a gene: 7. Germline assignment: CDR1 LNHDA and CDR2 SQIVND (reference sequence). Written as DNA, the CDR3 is TGTGCCAGTAGTATGTGGGGCGGGGGGGGAAATGAGCAGTTCTTC. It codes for CASSMWGGGGNEQFF.

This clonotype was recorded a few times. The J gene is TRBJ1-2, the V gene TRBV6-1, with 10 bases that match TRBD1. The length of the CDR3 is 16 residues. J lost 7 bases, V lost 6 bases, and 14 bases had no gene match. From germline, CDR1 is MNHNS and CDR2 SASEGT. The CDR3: CASRPGTGAFEGGYTF. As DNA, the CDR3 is TGTGCCAGCAGACCCGGGACAGGGGCCTTCGAGGGTGGCTACACCTTC.

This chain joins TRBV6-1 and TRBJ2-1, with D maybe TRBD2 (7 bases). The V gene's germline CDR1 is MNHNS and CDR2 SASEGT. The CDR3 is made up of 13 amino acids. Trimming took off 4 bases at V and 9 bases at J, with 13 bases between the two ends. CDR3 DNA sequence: TGTGCCAGCAGTGCGGACAGCGGGGCTGAGCAGTTCTTC. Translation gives CASSADSGAEQFF.

DNA for the CDR3: TGTGCCAGCAGCTTCGGCGGACAGGGGGGCACTGAAGCTTTCTTT. The encoded protein is CASSFGGQGGTEAFF. This rearrangement joins TRBV7-8 to TRBJ1-1; the match to TRBD1 covers 10 bases. Germline lookup yields CDR1 SGHVS and CDR2 FQNEAQ. The CDR3 covers 15 residues. J lost 4 bases, V lost 3 bases, and 5 bases had no gene match.

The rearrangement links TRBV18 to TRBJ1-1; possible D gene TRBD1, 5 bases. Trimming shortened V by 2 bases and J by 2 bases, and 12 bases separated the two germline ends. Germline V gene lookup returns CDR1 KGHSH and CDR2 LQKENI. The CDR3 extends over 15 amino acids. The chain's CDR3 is CASSPGMGGNTEAFF. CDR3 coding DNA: TGTGCCAGCTCACCAGGTATGGGGGGAAACACTGAAGCTTTCTTT.

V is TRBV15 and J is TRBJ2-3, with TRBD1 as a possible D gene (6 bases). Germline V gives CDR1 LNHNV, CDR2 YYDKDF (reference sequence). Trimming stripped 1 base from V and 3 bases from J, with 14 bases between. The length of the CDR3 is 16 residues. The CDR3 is CATSRAVQGRTDTQYF. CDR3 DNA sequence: TGTGCCACCAGCAGAGCTGTACAGGGTAGGACAGATACGCAGTATTTT.

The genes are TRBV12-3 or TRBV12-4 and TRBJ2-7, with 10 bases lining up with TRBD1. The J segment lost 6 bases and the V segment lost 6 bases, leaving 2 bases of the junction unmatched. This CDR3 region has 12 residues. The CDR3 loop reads CASSRDRGEQYF. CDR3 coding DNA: TGTGCCAGCAGCCGGGACAGGGGCGAGCAGTACTTC.

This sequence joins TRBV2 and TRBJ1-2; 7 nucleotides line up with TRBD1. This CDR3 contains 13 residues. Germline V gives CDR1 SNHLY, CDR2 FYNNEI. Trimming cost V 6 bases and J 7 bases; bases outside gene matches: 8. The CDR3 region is CASRMGDSGGYTF. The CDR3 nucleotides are TGTGCCAGCAGGATGGGGGACAGCGGTGGCTACACCTTC.

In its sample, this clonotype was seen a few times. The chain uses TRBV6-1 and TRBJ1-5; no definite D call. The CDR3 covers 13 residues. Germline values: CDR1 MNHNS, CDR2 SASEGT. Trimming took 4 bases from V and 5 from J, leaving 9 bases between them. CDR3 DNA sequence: TGTGCCAGCAGTGGAGAAAGGGATCAGCCCCAGCATTTT. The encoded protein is CASSGERDQPQHF.

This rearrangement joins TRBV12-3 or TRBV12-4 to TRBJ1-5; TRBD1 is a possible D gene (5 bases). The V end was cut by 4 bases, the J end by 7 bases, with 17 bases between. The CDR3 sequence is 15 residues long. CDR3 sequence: CASSSGDPGPQPQHF. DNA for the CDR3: TGTGCCAGCAGTTCTGGGGACCCGGGACCCCAGCCCCAGCATTTT.

The CDR3 coding sequence is TGTGCCAGCAGCTTAGATGGGGTGAATCAGCCCCAGCATTTT. Protein product: CASSLDGVNQPQHF. This sequence joins TRBV11-3 and TRBJ1-5; D is unclear. Trimming took 0 bases from V and 4 from J, leaving 7 bases between them. The V gene's germline CDR1 is SGHNT and CDR2 YENEEA. The CDR3 totals 14 residues.

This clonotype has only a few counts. This chain's CDR3 is CAWRRGGSEAFF. CDR3 nucleotides: TGTGCCTGGAGGAGGGGAGGTTCTGAAGCTTTCTTT. The rearrangement uses TRBV30 and TRBJ1-1; TRBD1 might be the D (5 bases). Looked up from germline, CDR1 is GTSNPN and CDR2 is SVGIG (reference sequence). The germline V and J ends were trimmed by 3 bases and 6 bases, with 11 bases remaining between them. This CDR3 is 12 amino acids long.

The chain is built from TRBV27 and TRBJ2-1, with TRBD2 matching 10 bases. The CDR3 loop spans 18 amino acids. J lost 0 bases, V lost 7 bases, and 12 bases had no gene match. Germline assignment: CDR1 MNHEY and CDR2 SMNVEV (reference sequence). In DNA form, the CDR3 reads TGTGCCAGCACCCTAAGGGTCAGCGGGGGGGCCTCCTACAATGAGCAGTTCTTC. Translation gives CASTLRVSGGASYNEQFF.

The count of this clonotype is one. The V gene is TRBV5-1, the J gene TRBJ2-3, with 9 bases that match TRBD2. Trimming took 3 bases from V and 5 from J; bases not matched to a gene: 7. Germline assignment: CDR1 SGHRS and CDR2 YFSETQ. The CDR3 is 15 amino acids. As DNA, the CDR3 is TGCGCCAGCAGCTCCCGGACTAGCGCGGGAGATACGCAGTATTTT. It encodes CASSSRTSAGDTQYF.

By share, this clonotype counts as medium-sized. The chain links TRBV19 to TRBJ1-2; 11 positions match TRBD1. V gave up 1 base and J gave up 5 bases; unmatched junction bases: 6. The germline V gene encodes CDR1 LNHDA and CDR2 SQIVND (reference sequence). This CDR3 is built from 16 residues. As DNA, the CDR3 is TGTGCCAGTAGTATAGGTCCGGGACAGGGGGAATATGGCTACACCTTC. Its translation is CASSIGPGQGEYGYTF.

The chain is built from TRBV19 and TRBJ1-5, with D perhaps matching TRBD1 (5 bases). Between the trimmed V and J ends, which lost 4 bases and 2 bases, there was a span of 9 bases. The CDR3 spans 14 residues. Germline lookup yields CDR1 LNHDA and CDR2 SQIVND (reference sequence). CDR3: CASSKGKGNQPQHF. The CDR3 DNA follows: TGTGCCAGTAGTAAGGGGAAGGGCAATCAGCCCCAGCATTTT. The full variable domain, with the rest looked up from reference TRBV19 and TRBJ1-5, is DGGITQSPKYLFRKEGQNVTLSCEQNLNHDAMYWYRQDPGQGLRLIYYSQIVNDFQKGDIAEGYSVSREKKESFPLTVTSAQKNPTAFYLCASSKGKGNQPQHFGDGTRLSIL.

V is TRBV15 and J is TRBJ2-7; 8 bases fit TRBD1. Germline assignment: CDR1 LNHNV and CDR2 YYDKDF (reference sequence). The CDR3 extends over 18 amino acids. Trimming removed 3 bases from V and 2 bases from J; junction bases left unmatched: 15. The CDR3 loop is CATSSFPPGGGQTYEQYF. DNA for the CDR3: TGTGCCACCAGCAGCTTTCCACCAGGGGGCGGCCAAACCTACGAGCAGTACTTC.

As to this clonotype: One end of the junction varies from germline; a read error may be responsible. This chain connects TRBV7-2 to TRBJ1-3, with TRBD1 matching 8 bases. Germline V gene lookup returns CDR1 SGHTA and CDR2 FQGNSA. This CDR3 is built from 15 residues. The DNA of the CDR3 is TGTGCCAGCAGCTTAAGGGGACAGGCTGGGAACACCATATATTTT. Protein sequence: CASSLRGQAGNTIYF.